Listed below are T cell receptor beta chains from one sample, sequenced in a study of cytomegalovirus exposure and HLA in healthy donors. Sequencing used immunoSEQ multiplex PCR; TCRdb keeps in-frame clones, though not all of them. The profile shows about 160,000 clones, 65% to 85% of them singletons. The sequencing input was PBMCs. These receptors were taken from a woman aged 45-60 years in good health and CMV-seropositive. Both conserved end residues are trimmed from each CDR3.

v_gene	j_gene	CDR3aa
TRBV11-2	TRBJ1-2	ASSLGSRGSGGYT
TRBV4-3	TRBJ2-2	ASNPRDRAPEGDTGELF
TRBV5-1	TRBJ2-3	ASSLRSHSTDTQY
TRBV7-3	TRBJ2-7	ASSYPHKGDRGYEQY
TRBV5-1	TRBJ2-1	ASSLVWDRGGDEQF
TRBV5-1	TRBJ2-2	ASSLRDTRTGELF
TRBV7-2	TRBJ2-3	ASSLAMGLAGGPTDTQY
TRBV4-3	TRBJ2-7	ASSQGTGIVYEQY
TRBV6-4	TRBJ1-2	ASRKHGYT
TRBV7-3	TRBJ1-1	ASSSGQRNTEAF
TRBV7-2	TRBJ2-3	ASSFAGRTDTQY
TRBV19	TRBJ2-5	ASSYSLNPRETQY
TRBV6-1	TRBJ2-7	ASSTYRGSYEQY
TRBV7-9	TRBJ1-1	ASSSRQSEAF
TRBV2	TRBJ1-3	ASSLTQGSGNTIY
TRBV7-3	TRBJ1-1	ASSLGQGNTEAF
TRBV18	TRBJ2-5	ASSPPSSETQY
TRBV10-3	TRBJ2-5	AISETTTKETQY
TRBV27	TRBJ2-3	ASSRQGGVTDTQY
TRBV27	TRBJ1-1	ASSFMTGEAF